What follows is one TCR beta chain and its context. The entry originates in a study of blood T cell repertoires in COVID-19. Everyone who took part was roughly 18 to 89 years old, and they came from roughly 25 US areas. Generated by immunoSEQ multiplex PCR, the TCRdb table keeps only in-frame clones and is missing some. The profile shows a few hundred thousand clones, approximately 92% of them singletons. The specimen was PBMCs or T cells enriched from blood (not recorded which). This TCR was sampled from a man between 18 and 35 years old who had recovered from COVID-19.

The CDR3 DNA reads as TGCGCCAGCAGCAGCGGGACTCCGAAGGAGACCCAGTACTTC. Its translation is CASSSGTPKETQYF. This sequence joins TRBV5-1 and TRBJ2-5, with TRBD2 identical over 7 bases. V lost 4 bases to trimming and J lost 5 bases; unmatched junction nucleotides: 8. Germline V gene lookup returns CDR1 SGHRS and CDR2 YFSETQ. The CDR3 runs 14 residues. Combining the CDR3 with reference TRBV5-1 and TRBJ2-5 gives the whole variable domain KAGVTQTPRYLIKTRGQQVTLSCSPISGHRSVSWYQQTPGQGLQFLFEYFSETQRNKGNFPGRFSGRQFSNSRSEMNVSTLELGDSALYLCASSSGTPKETQYFGPGTRLLVL.